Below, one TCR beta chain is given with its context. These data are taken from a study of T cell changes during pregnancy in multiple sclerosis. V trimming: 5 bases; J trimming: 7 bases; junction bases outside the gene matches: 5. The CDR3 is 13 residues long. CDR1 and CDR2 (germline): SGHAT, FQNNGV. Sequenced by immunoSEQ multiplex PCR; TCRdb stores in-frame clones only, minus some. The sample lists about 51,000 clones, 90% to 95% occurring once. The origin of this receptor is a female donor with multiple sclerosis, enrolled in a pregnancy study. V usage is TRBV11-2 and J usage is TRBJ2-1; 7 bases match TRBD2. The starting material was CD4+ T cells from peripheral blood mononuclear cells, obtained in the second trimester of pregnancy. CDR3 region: CASSPTSVNEQFF. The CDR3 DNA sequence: TGTGCCAGCAGCCCCACTAGCGTGAATGAGCAGTTCTTC. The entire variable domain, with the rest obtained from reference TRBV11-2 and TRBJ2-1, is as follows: EAGVAQSPRYKIIEKRQSVAFWCNPISGHATLYWYQQILGQGPKLLIQFQNNGVVDDSQLPKDRFSAERLKGVDSTLKIQPAKLEDSAVYLCASSPTSVNEQFFGPGTRLTVL.